The 7 T cell receptor beta chains listed next were all sequenced from one sample in a study of cytomegalovirus exposure and HLA in healthy donors. Assay: immunoSEQ multiplex PCR; the TCRdb copy retains only in-frame clones and omits some. The sample contains about 88,000 clones, approximately 88% of which appear only once. Input material: PBMCs. The source of these receptors is a woman aged 18 to 35 in good health and CMV-seropositive.

V gene TRBV28 combines with J gene TRBJ2-3, with 7 bases that match TRBD1. Germline V gene sequence: CDR1 MDHEN, CDR2 SYDVKM. This CDR3 contains 14 residues. The V gene end was trimmed by 4 bases and the J gene end by 2 bases; junction bases not matched to a gene: 3. The CDR3 DNA reads as TGTGCCAGCAGTTCAGGGGGTATCACAGATACGCAGTATTTT. Translating gives CASSSGGITDTQYF.

The chain recombines TRBV5-3 with TRBJ2-7; 7 bases match TRBD1. TRBV5-3 is an open reading frame, and its role is uncertain. V dropped 4 bases and J dropped 2; count of bases not matched to a gene: 9. The CDR3 has 15 amino acids. The CDR3 DNA is TGTGCCAGAAGCACTCTGACAGGGAAGACCTACGAGCAGTACTTC. Translating gives CARSTLTGKTYEQYF.

With regard to this clone: The junction departs from germline at one end; a sequencing error may be responsible. This chain joins TRBV5-1 and TRBJ2-2; 7 nucleotides line up with TRBD2. The CDR3 covers 16 residues. Germline loops: CDR1 SGHRS, CDR2 YFSETQ. The DNA of the CDR3 is TGCGCCAGCACCTTGCGGGCTAGCGGGAACACCGGGGAGCTGTTTTTT. Protein: CASTLRASGNTGELFF.

The chain employs TRBV5-5 and TRBJ2-1; TRBD2 aligns across 16 bases. The CDR3 runs to 16 residues. Trimming cost V 5 bases and J 8 bases; bases outside gene matches: 7. Germline loops: CDR1 SGHKS, CDR2 YYEKEE (reference sequence). The CDR3 region is CASSTSGLAGGYEQFF. The CDR3 bases are TGTGCCAGCAGTACCTCGGGACTAGCGGGGGGGTATGAGCAGTTCTTC.

This sequence joins TRBV7-9 and TRBJ2-3, with 11 positions matching TRBD2. This CDR3 region has 17 residues. The germline CDR1 and CDR2 sequences are SEHNR and FQNEAQ (reference sequence). V trimming: 5 bases; J trimming: 5 bases; junction bases outside the gene matches: 12. The CDR3 region is CASSQLDSGGAKDTQYF. In DNA, the CDR3 is TGTGCCAGCAGCCAACTTGATAGCGGGGGGGCGAAAGATACGCAGTATTTT.

This clone was counted between two and nine times. The rearrangement joins TRBV2 to TRBJ1-5; TRBD1 matches at 8 bases. The germline V gene encodes CDR1 SNHLY and CDR2 FYNNEI. This CDR3 spans 15 amino acids. The V gene end was trimmed by 5 bases and the J gene end by 4 bases; junction bases not matched to a gene: 7. Written as DNA, the CDR3 is TGTGCCAGCAGTCCTGACGGACAGGGTAATCAGCCCCAGCATTTT. Its protein is CASSPDGQGNQPQHF.

The chain uses TRBV19 and TRBJ1-4, with TRBD1 matching over 7 bases. CDR1 and CDR2 (germline): LNHDA, SQIVND (reference sequence). Losses at the gene ends were 5 bases for V and 7 bases for J; bases not matched to a gene: 4. This CDR3 contains 13 residues. As DNA, the CDR3 is TGTGCCAGTAGTCGGGACAGAAGTGAAAAACTGTTTTTT. Amino acid sequence: CASSRDRSEKLFF.